A selection of T cell receptor beta chains follows, all from one sample in a study of esophageal squamous cell carcinoma under preoperative chemotherapy. TCRdb called the PCR reads again in MiXCR, with one record for every CDR3 protein. The sample gives 30,000 to 35,000 distinct CDR3 sequences, around 49% of which show up once; approximately 23% is in the top ten. This specimen was collected from a patient given preoperative chemotherapy. The receptors were gathered from a human donor with esophageal squamous cell carcinoma. The donor label of this sample is uncertain. Each CDR3 is given with its conserved first and last residue. Each record gives: CDR3 DNA, CDR3 protein, clone size, J gene, V gene, D gene. A D gene is named only where the DNA matches it firmly. A row's size may be missing; if present it is once, few, many or a size class.

CDR3nt: .; CDR3aa: CASSPVGGGTGALYF; abundance: .; j_gene: TRBJ2-2; v_gene: TRBV7-2; d_gene: .
CDR3nt: TGTGCCAGCAGTTCGGACACATTTAGAGAAAAACTGTTTTTT; CDR3aa: CASSSDTFREKLFF; abundance: few; j_gene: TRBJ1-4; v_gene: TRBV12-3/TRBV12-4; d_gene: .
CDR3nt: TGTGCCAGTAGTATCAACGGGGGTACCGGGGAGCTGTTTTTT; CDR3aa: CASSINGGTGELFF; abundance: .; j_gene: TRBJ2-2; v_gene: TRBV19; d_gene: .
CDR3nt: TGTGCCAGCAGCCCAGGGCCGGGACTAGCGGAGTACAATGAGCAGTTCTTC; CDR3aa: CASSPGPGLAEYNEQFF; abundance: .; j_gene: TRBJ2-1; v_gene: TRBV11-3; d_gene: TRBD2
CDR3nt: TGTGCCAGCAGCTTTCTGGCCGGGACAGGGTTTCACGAGCAGTACTTC; CDR3aa: CASSFLAGTGFHEQYF; abundance: few; j_gene: TRBJ2-7; v_gene: TRBV5-4; d_gene: TRBD1
CDR3nt: TGTGCCAGCAGCCTACTAGGAAGAAGTGGAGAGACCCAGTACTTC; CDR3aa: CASSLLGRSGETQYF; abundance: .; j_gene: TRBJ2-5; v_gene: TRBV12-3/TRBV12-4; d_gene: .
CDR3nt: TGTGCCAGCAGTTCCAACCCGGACAGGGGGGGCTCCTACGAGCAGTTCTTC; CDR3aa: CASSSNPDRGGSYEQFF; abundance: .; j_gene: TRBJ2-1; v_gene: TRBV6-5; d_gene: TRBD1
CDR3nt: TGTGCCAGCAGCCGCTTGATGGAGGGGGATACGCAGTATTTT; CDR3aa: CASSRLMEGDTQYF; abundance: many; j_gene: TRBJ2-3; v_gene: TRBV7-9; d_gene: .
CDR3nt: TGTGCCAGCAGCCGCCTAGGGGGGGCAAGCACAGGGACGCAGTATTTT; CDR3aa: CASSRLGGASTGTQYF; abundance: few; j_gene: TRBJ2-3; v_gene: TRBV7-8; d_gene: .
CDR3nt: TGTGCCAGCAGCCCGGGGCTGGGGGGGGGGCAACCCGATACCCAGTATTTT; CDR3aa: CASSPGLGGGQPDTQYF; abundance: .; j_gene: TRBJ2-3; v_gene: TRBV7-2; d_gene: .
CDR3nt: TGTGCCAGCAGTTACGGGTCAGCCCAAGAGACCCAGTACTTC; CDR3aa: CASSYGSAQETQYF; abundance: many; j_gene: TRBJ2-5; v_gene: TRBV6-5; d_gene: .
CDR3nt: TGTGCCAGCAGCTATCCCTACAATGAGCAGTTCTTC; CDR3aa: CASSYPYNEQFF; abundance: many; j_gene: TRBJ2-1; v_gene: TRBV27; d_gene: .
CDR3nt: TGTGCCAGCAGCTTAGGGGGAGGAGAGACCCAGTACTTC; CDR3aa: CASSLGGGETQYF; abundance: many; j_gene: TRBJ2-5; v_gene: TRBV7-9; d_gene: .
CDR3nt: TGTGCCAGCAGTTTGGATGGGACTAGCGGGAGTTTTTACAATGAGCAGTTCTTC; CDR3aa: CASSLDGTSGSFYNEQFF; abundance: .; j_gene: TRBJ2-1; v_gene: TRBV27; d_gene: TRBD2
CDR3nt: TGTGCCAGCAGGAACCAACGTACGCAGTATTTT; CDR3aa: CASRNQRTQYF; abundance: medium-sized; j_gene: TRBJ2-3; v_gene: TRBV6-1; d_gene: .
CDR3nt: TGTGCCAGCACCAGGGGGACCTACAATGAGCAGTTCTTC; CDR3aa: CASTRGTYNEQFF; abundance: .; j_gene: TRBJ2-1; v_gene: TRBV5-4; d_gene: TRBD1
CDR3nt: TGTGCCAGCAGCTTCGGACAGCGGAACAATGAGCAGTTCTTC; CDR3aa: CASSFGQRNNEQFF; abundance: .; j_gene: TRBJ2-1; v_gene: TRBV11-2; d_gene: .
CDR3nt: TGTGCCAGCAGCCAACCCTTAGGTGGGTACAATGAGCAGTTCTTC; CDR3aa: CASSQPLGGYNEQFF; abundance: many; j_gene: TRBJ2-1; v_gene: TRBV7-2; d_gene: .
CDR3nt: TGTGCCAGCAGTCCGGACAGGGCCCAAGAGACCCAGTACTTC; CDR3aa: CASSPDRAQETQYF; abundance: .; j_gene: TRBJ2-5; v_gene: TRBV12-3/TRBV12-4; d_gene: TRBD1
CDR3nt: TGTGCCAGCAGCTTACTAGCGGGAGGAACCACAGATACGCAGTATTTT; CDR3aa: CASSLLAGGTTDTQYF; abundance: once; j_gene: TRBJ2-3; v_gene: TRBV7-9; d_gene: TRBD2
CDR3nt: TGTGCCAGCAGTTTGGGGCGTGACCCAGATACCCAGTACTTT; CDR3aa: CASSLGRDPDTQYF; abundance: .; j_gene: TRBJ2-3; v_gene: TRBV12-3/TRBV12-4; d_gene: .
CDR3nt: TGTGCCAGCAGCTATAACGGGGGGAACACTGAAGCTTTCTTT; CDR3aa: CASSYNGGNTEAFF; abundance: many; j_gene: TRBJ1-1; v_gene: TRBV6-2/TRBV6-3; d_gene: .
CDR3nt: TGTGCCGCGTGGGACAGCACAGATACGCAGTATTTT; CDR3aa: CAAWDSTDTQYF; abundance: .; j_gene: TRBJ2-3; v_gene: TRBV25-1; d_gene: .
CDR3nt: TGTGCCAGCAGTGAAATTCTAGGGGGCTCCGAGCAGTACTTC; CDR3aa: CASSEILGGSEQYF; abundance: many; j_gene: TRBJ2-7; v_gene: TRBV6-1; d_gene: TRBD1
CDR3nt: TGCAGTGCTAGAGTACAGGGTTTTTTCGACACTGAAGCTTTCTTT; CDR3aa: CSARVQGFFDTEAFF; abundance: .; j_gene: TRBJ1-1; v_gene: TRBV20-1; d_gene: .
CDR3nt: TGTGCCAGCAGCTTGACAGGGAACGCAAAGACCCAGAACTTC; CDR3aa: CASSLTGNAKTQNF; abundance: .; j_gene: TRBJ2-5; v_gene: TRBV7-2; d_gene: TRBD1
CDR3nt: TGTGCCAGCAGCGCGACTAGCGAAGAGACCCAGTACTTC; CDR3aa: CASSATSEETQYF; abundance: many; j_gene: TRBJ2-5; v_gene: TRBV7-3; d_gene: TRBD2
CDR3nt: TGTGCCAGCAGCCACCCGAGGGGGGATGGCACCGGGGAGCTGTTTTTT; CDR3aa: CASSHPRGDGTGELFF; abundance: many; j_gene: TRBJ2-2; v_gene: TRBV11-1; d_gene: .
CDR3nt: TGTGCCAGCAGCTTGGCCTGGCTAGCGGGGGGGCTTGAGCAGTACTTC; CDR3aa: CASSLAWLAGGLEQYF; abundance: .; j_gene: TRBJ2-7; v_gene: TRBV5-6; d_gene: TRBD2
CDR3nt: TGTGCCAGCAGCTATCACAGCTGGGCGAACGCCGGTGAGCTGTTTTTT; CDR3aa: CASSYHSWANAGELFF; abundance: .; j_gene: TRBJ2-2; v_gene: TRBV7-2; d_gene: .
CDR3nt: TGTGCCAGCAGCACCCCCCCCAGGCAACTCGCGAATGAGCAGTTCTTC; CDR3aa: CASSTPPRQLANEQFF; abundance: many; j_gene: TRBJ2-1; v_gene: TRBV11-2; d_gene: .
CDR3nt: TGTGCCAGCAGGGGACTAGCGGGGGGCCAAGAGACCCAGTACTTC; CDR3aa: CASRGLAGGQETQYF; abundance: many; j_gene: TRBJ2-5; v_gene: TRBV6-8; d_gene: TRBD2
CDR3nt: TGTCCCAGCAGGGGGGGGGGGGCCAAAGATACGCAGTATTTC; CDR3aa: CPSRGGGAKDTQYF; abundance: .; j_gene: TRBJ2-3; v_gene: TRBV12-3/TRBV12-4; d_gene: .
CDR3nt: TGTGCCAGCAGCCTTAGCCCACTAGCGGGGCTTACCGGGGAGCTGTTTTTT; CDR3aa: CASSLSPLAGLTGELFF; abundance: many; j_gene: TRBJ2-2; v_gene: TRBV12-3/TRBV12-4; d_gene: TRBD2
CDR3nt: TGTGCCAGCAGTTACGTCTCTTTAGAGACCCAGTACTTC; CDR3aa: CASSYVSLETQYF; abundance: .; j_gene: TRBJ2-5; v_gene: TRBV6-2/TRBV6-3; d_gene: .
CDR3nt: TGTGCCAGCAGCCAGACAGGGAACTATGGCTACACCTTC; CDR3aa: CASSQTGNYGYTF; abundance: many; j_gene: TRBJ1-2; v_gene: TRBV7-2; d_gene: TRBD1
CDR3nt: TGTGCGAGCAGTACTACGGGGCTGTGGGCCAAAGATACGCAGTATTTC; CDR3aa: CASSTTGLWAKDTQYF; abundance: few; j_gene: TRBJ2-4; v_gene: TRBV12-3/TRBV12-4; d_gene: .
CDR3nt: TGTGCCGGCGGCCAAGGGAGCCTCGGCCCAGATACCCAGTACTTT; CDR3aa: CAGGQGSLGPDTQYF; abundance: .; j_gene: TRBJ2-3; v_gene: TRBV7-3; d_gene: .
CDR3nt: TGTGCCACCAGTGCTGGACTGGAAAACATTCAGTACTTC; CDR3aa: CATSAGLENIQYF; abundance: .; j_gene: TRBJ2-4; v_gene: TRBV24-1; d_gene: .
CDR3nt: TGCAGCGGCCTGGTGGGCGTCTCCGGCTACACCTTC; CDR3aa: CSGLVGVSGYTF; abundance: .; j_gene: TRBJ1-2; v_gene: TRBV29-1; d_gene: .
CDR3nt: TGTCCCAGCCGCGGTACTGGGCGGGGGGCCAAAGACATTCAGTACTTC; CDR3aa: CPSRGTGRGAKDIQYF; abundance: .; j_gene: TRBJ2-4; v_gene: TRBV12-3/TRBV12-4; d_gene: TRBD2
CDR3nt: TGTGCCAGCAGTTTGGGGCTCCGAGTCAAAGATACTCAGTACTTC; CDR3aa: CASSLGLRVKDTQYF; abundance: .; j_gene: TRBJ2-4; v_gene: TRBV27; d_gene: .
CDR3nt: TGTGCCAGCAGTTACGAACTGAACACTGAAGCTTTCTTT; CDR3aa: CASSYELNTEAFF; abundance: many; j_gene: TRBJ1-1; v_gene: TRBV6-5; d_gene: .
CDR3nt: TGTGCCAGCAGCTTAGTGCCTGGCTCTACCTACGAGCAGTACTTC; CDR3aa: CASSLVPGSTYEQYF; abundance: few; j_gene: TRBJ2-7; v_gene: TRBV7-2; d_gene: .
CDR3nt: TGTGCCACCAGTGAGCTGAGGCCAAACACCATATATTTT; CDR3aa: CATSELRPNTIYF; abundance: .; j_gene: TRBJ1-3; v_gene: TRBV24-1; d_gene: .
CDR3nt: TGTGCCAGCAGCCCCTTGGTCCTTAATGAGCAGTTCTTC; CDR3aa: CASSPLVLNEQFF; abundance: many; j_gene: TRBJ2-1; v_gene: TRBV11-3; d_gene: .
CDR3nt: TGTGCCAGCGCGGGGTCTGGGGGGCGGGACACAGATACGCAGTACTTT; CDR3aa: CASAGSGGRDTDTQYF; abundance: .; j_gene: TRBJ2-3; v_gene: TRBV7-6; d_gene: .
CDR3nt: TGTGCCAGCAGATTATCTAGCGGACCCTACAATGAGCAGTTCTTC; CDR3aa: CASRLSSGPYNEQFF; abundance: medium-sized; j_gene: TRBJ2-1; v_gene: TRBV7-6; d_gene: TRBD2
CDR3nt: TGTGCCAGCAGCCTCAAACTGGGGCGGGGGGATGGAGATACGCAGTATTTT; CDR3aa: CASSLKLGRGDGDTQYF; abundance: large; j_gene: TRBJ2-3; v_gene: TRBV7-3; d_gene: TRBD2
CDR3nt: TGTGCCAGCAGTTACCGCCGAGAGACCCAGTACTTC; CDR3aa: CASSYRRETQYF; abundance: .; j_gene: TRBJ2-5; v_gene: TRBV6-5; d_gene: .
CDR3nt: TGTGCCAGCAGCTTAGACGTTTTAGATGAAGCTTTCTTT; CDR3aa: CASSLDVLDEAFF; abundance: .; j_gene: TRBJ1-1; v_gene: TRBV11-1; d_gene: .
CDR3nt: TGTGCCAGCGGGACTAGCGGCCGGGGCCAAGACATTCAGTACTTC; CDR3aa: CASGTSGRGQDIQYF; abundance: .; j_gene: TRBJ2-4; v_gene: TRBV7-2; d_gene: TRBD2
CDR3nt: TGTGCCAGCAGCTTTTTAGCGGGGCTGCTTGGTGGAGACACGCAGTATTTC; CDR3aa: CASSFLAGLLGGDTQYF; abundance: .; j_gene: TRBJ2-3; v_gene: TRBV7-2; d_gene: TRBD2
CDR3nt: TGTGCCAGCAGCTGCGACAGGGGGATGCGAGCCACAAACATGCAGTATTTT; CDR3aa: CASSCDRGMRATNMQYF; abundance: .; j_gene: TRBJ2-3; v_gene: TRBV5-6; d_gene: TRBD1
CDR3nt: TGTGCCAGCGGCCCCAGGGGGCAAGAGACCCAGTATTTT; CDR3aa: CASGPRGQETQYF; abundance: .; j_gene: TRBJ2-3; v_gene: TRBV12-3/TRBV12-4; d_gene: TRBD1
CDR3nt: TGTGCCAGCAGCGCCCGAGCGGGAGGCCGGGGCGCAGATACGCAGTATTTT; CDR3aa: CASSARAGGRGADTQYF; abundance: once; j_gene: TRBJ2-3; v_gene: TRBV7-2; d_gene: TRBD2
CDR3nt: TGTGCCAGCAGCTCCAACACAGGGCTCCACTCCTACAATGAGCAGTTCTTC; CDR3aa: CASSSNTGLHSYNEQFF; abundance: few; j_gene: TRBJ2-1; v_gene: TRBV7-3; d_gene: .